This T cell receptor beta chain stems from a study of cytomegalovirus exposure and HLA in healthy donors. The CDR3 loop spans 16 amino acids. The V gene end was trimmed by 8 bases and the J gene end by 0 bases; junction bases not matched to a gene: 9. Germline CDR1 reads SNHLY; CDR2 reads FYNNEI. The PCR was carried out with 60 Vbeta primers and 13 Jbeta primers. The table came from immunoSEQ multiplex PCR; TCRdb's copy has only in-frame clones and leaves some out. Here the sample spans 110,000 or so clones, about 80% being singletons. The study's findings and limits: When analyzed later, a missense DCLRE1C variant was found to be linked to TCR beta V- and J-gene trimming. HLA restriction was apparent for most CMV-associated TCR beta chains in a later analysis.

With regard to this clone: The antigen remains unidentified.

Material for sequencing was PBMCs. This TCR was recovered from a man aged 25-40 years in good health and CMV-seronegative. The chain recombines TRBV2 with TRBJ1-3; the match to TRBD1 covers 8 bases. CDR3 sequence reads: CASGRQGASSGNTIYF. The DNA of the CDR3 is TGTGCCAGCGGGAGGCAGGGGGCGAGCTCTGGAAACACCATATATTTT.